The table lists the clone carrying this T cell receptor beta chain with many counts. Its antigen is not known. The sample belongs to a study of T-cell reconstitution after alpha-beta-depleted transplantation in children. General study points: Newly generated T cells supplied most T-cell counts and diversity one year post-transplant. For some patients, TCRbeta diversity was high at day 60 because of recipient T cells and thymic progenitors that survived. Reportedly, roughly two months post-transplant, alpha-beta T cells arose from several hundred expanded graft clones.

The ends were cut back, 6 bases at V and 10 bases at J, with 24 bases in the middle. Germline V gene sequence: CDR1 SGHRS, CDR2 YFSETQ. The CDR3 spans 15 residues. Library preparation (for TCRbeta) was performed with unique molecular identifiers. In TCRdb, the PCR reads were re-called with MiXCR into one record per CDR3 protein. Among some 200,000 distinct CDR3 sequences listed, approximately 6.3% were seen once. V gene TRBV5-1 combines with J gene TRBJ2-3, with D possibly being TRBD2 (6 bases). The sequence was collected from a boy between 2 and 10 years old with acute lymphoblastic leukemia, due to receive a stem cell transplant. The sample was PBMCs, taken before TCRalphabeta/CD19-depleted stem cell transplant. The CDR3 sequence: CASTSRDSFRSAQYF. CDR3 nucleotides: TGCGCCAGCACCTCCCGGGACTCGTTCCGTTCGGCGCAGTATTTT.